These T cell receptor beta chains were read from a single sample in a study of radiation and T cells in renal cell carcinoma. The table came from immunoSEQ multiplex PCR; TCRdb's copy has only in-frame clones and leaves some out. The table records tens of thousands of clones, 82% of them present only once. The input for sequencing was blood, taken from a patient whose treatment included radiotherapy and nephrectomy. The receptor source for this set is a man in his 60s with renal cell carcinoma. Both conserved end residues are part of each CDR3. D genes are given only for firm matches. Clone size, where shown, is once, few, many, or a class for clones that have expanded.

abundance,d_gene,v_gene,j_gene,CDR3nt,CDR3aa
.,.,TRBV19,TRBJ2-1,TGTGCCAGTAGTATAGGGTTCGGGAGTTCGAATGAGCAGTTCTTC,CASSIGFGSSNEQFF
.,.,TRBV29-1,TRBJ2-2,TGCAGTGTACGGGTCACCGGGGAGCTGTTTTTT,CSVRVTGELFF
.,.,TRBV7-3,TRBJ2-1,TGTGCCAGCAGCTTAATTCGGGCGGGTGAGCAGTTCTTC,CASSLIRAGEQFF
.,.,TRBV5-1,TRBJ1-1,TGCGCCAGCAGCTCAATCACAGGGTCGAACACTGAAGCTTTCTTT,CASSSITGSNTEAFF
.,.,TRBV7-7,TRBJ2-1,TGTGCCAGCAGCACTAGTCCCGGAGTGGCGGGTAGCAATGAGCAGTTCTTC,CASSTSPGVAGSNEQFF
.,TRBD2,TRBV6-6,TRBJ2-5,TGTGCCAGCAGTTCCGGGACTAGCGTAGAGACCCAGTACTTC,CASSSGTSVETQYF
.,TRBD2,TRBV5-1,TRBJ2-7,TGCGCCAGCAGCCCGGACTCCGGGGGGTCCTACGAGCAGTACTTC,CASSPDSGGSYEQYF
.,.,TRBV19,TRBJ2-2,TGTGCCAGTAGTACTAGCAGGAACACCGGGGAGCTGTTTTTT,CASSTSRNTGELFF
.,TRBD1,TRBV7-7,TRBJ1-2,TGTGCCAGCAGCTTAGAGACGGGACAGGGAGAAAGCGGCTACACCTTC,CASSLETGQGESGYTF
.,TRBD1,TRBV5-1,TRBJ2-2,TGCGCCAGCAGGGACAGGCCTCGAGTCACCGGGGAGCTGTTTTTT,CASRDRPRVTGELFF
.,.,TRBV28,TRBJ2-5,TGTGCCAGCAGACAGGGACAAGAGACCCAGTACTTC,CASRQGQETQYF
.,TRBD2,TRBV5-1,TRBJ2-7,TGCGCCAGCAGCTTGGAGACTAGCGGGCAGAGCTCCTACGAGCAGTACTTC,CASSLETSGQSSYEQYF
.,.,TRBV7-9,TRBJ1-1,TGTGCCAGCACCTTCCAAACGGTGAACACTGAAGCTTTCTTT,CASTFQTVNTEAFF
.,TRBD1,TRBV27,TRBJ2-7,TGTGCCAGCAGCCGCGGGACAGGGTTTGACGAGCAGTACTTC,CASSRGTGFDEQYF
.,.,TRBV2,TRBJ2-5,TGTGCCAGCAGCGGCCGCGGGTCCGAGACCCAGTACTTC,CASSGRGSETQYF
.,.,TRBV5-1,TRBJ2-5,TGCGCCAGCAGCTTGGAGGCTAGCTTCCAAGAGACCCAGTACTTC,CASSLEASFQETQYF
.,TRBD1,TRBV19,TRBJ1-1,TGTGCCAGTAGTTTCTACTCTACAGGGGGAACTGAAGCTTTCTTT,CASSFYSTGGTEAFF
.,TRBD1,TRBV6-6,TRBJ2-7,TGTGCCAGCAGAGACGGACAGGGGGTATACGAGCAGTACTTC,CASRDGQGVYEQYF
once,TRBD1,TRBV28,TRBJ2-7,TGTGCCAGCAGGGGACAGTTTAGCCACGAGCAGTACTTC,CASRGQFSHEQYF
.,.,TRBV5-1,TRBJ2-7,TGCGCCAGCAGCTTGGGAGATTACTACGAGCAGTACTTC,CASSLGDYYEQYF
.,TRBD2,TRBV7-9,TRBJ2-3,TGTGCCAGCAGCACGACTAGCGGTAGCACAGATACGCAGTATTTT,CASSTTSGSTDTQYF
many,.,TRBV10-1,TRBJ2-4,TGCGCCAGCAGTGGACCTACCAGCAAAAACATTCAGTACTTC,CASSGPTSKNIQYF
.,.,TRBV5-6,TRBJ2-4,TGTGCCAGCAGCTTGTTTAAGGGGGTGAACATTCAGTACTTC,CASSLFKGVNIQYF
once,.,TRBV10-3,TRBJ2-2,TGTGCCATCAGGTACCAGGGGAACACCGGGGAGCTGTTTTTT,CAIRYQGNTGELFF
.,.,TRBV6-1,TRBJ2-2,TGTGCCCAAGGGAAAGGCCACACCGGGGAGCTGTTTTTT,CAQGKGHTGELFF
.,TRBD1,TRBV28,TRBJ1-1,TGTGCCAGCAGTTTCTCAATCGGACAGGGGAACACTGAAGCTTTCTTT,CASSFSIGQGNTEAFF
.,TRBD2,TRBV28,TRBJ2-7,TGTGCCAGCAGTCCGGGGACTAGCGGGACTGGGGAGCAGTACTTC,CASSPGTSGTGEQYF
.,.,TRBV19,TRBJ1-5,TGTGCCAGTAGTATAGCGGGTGATGCCCAGCATTTT,CASSIAGDAQHF
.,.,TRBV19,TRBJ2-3,TGTGCCATCGGCAGGTTCCCTAGTGGTCCAGATACGCAGTATTTT,CAIGRFPSGPDTQYF
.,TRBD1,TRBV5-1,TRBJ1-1,TGCGCCAGCAGCCAGGGACAGGGGGGCACGGGCACTGAAGCTTTCTTT,CASSQGQGGTGTEAFF
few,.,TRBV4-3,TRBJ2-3,TGCGCCAGCAGCCAAGGGTACGGGGGCACAGATACGCAGTATTTT,CASSQGYGGTDTQYF
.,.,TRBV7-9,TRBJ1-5,TGTGCCAGCAGCGCGCCCGGGACGGTTAGCAATCAGCCCCAGCATTTT,CASSAPGTVSNQPQHF
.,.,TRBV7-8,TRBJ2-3,TGTGCCAGCAGCTTCCGAGGTTTAAGCACAGATACGCAGTATTTT,CASSFRGLSTDTQYF
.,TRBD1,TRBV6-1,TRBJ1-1,TGTGCCAGCAGAGACAGGGGCCCGAACACTGAAGCTTTCTTT,CASRDRGPNTEAFF
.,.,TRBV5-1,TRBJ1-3,TGCGCCAGCAGCTTGGGTGGACAGAGCTCTGGAAACACCATATATTTT,CASSLGGQSSGNTIYF
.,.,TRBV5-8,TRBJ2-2,TGTGCCAGCAGCTTGTGGGCCTACACCGGGGAGCTGTTTTTT,CASSLWAYTGELFF
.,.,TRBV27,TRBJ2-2,TGTGCCAGCAGTTTAAACGGTCCCAACACCGGGGAGCTGTTTTTT,CASSLNGPNTGELFF
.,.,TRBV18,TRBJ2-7,TGTGCCACCCGATCTCTTTGGTCTACGGAGCAGTACTTC,CATRSLWSTEQYF
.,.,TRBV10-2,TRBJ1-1,TGCGCCACCGTAAAAAGGAAGGACACTGAAGCTTTCTTT,CATVKRKDTEAFF
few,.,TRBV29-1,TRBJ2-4,TGCAGCGTTGGTGAGGACATTCAGTACTTC,CSVGEDIQYF
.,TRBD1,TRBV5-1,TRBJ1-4,TGCGCCAGCAGCTTGGGACAGGGGCTTAATGAAAAACTGTTTTTT,CASSLGQGLNEKLFF
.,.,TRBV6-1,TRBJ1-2,TGTGCCAGCAGCTTCGACCGCCGTACTAACTATGGCTACACCTTC,CASSFDRRTNYGYTF
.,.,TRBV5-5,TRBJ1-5,TGTGCCAGCAGCACTAATAGCAATCAGCCCCAGCATTTT,CASSTNSNQPQHF
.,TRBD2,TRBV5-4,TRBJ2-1,TGTGCCAGCAGCTCCCTGGGACTACGCTCCTACAATGAGCAGTTCTTC,CASSSLGLRSYNEQFF
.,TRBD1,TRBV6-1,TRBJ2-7,TGTGCCTGCGAGGACAGGGGAATTTCCTACGAGCAGTACTTC,CACEDRGISYEQYF
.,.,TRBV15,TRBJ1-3,TGTGCCACCAGCAGAAGTCAGGTCTCTGGAAACACCATATATTTT,CATSRSQVSGNTIYF
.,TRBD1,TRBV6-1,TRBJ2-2,TGTGCCAGCAGTGAGGGGAGACAGGGCAGGGGCGGGGAGCTGTTTTTT,CASSEGRQGRGGELFF
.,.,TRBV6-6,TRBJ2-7,TGTGCCAGCAGCCGCGTCGAGGGCTCCTACGAGCAGTACTTC,CASSRVEGSYEQYF
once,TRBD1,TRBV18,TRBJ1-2,TGTGCCAGCTCACCACCAGGACAGGGGGCCTATGGCTACACCTTC,CASSPPGQGAYGYTF
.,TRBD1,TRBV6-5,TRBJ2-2,TGTGCCAGCAGTTACTCGAGGACAGGGAACACCGGGGAGCTGTTTTTT,CASSYSRTGNTGELFF